The rows below give T cell receptor beta chains drawn from one sample of a study of T cell responses to AZD1222 COVID-19 vaccine. Repertoires were generated with immunoSEQ multiplex PCR, while TCRdb's copy carries only in-frame clones and drops some. In the table there are roughly 150,000 clones, approximately 94% of which are singletons. The source material was peripheral blood, sampled on day 0 of AZD1222 vaccination. The receptors were sampled from an adult in good health. The CDR3 runs from the conserved cysteine through the conserved F or W. The order of the fields is D gene, CDR3 length, J gene, V gene, clone size, CDR3 protein, CDR3 DNA. The D gene is left open where the match is weak. The size field is filled for only some rows; it gives once, few, many or a size class.

D: -
length: 16
J: TRBJ2-5
V: TRBV5-1
size: -
CDR3: CASSLARRHSQETQYF
DNA: TGCGCCAGCAGCTTGGCGAGGAGACACTCTCAAGAGACCCAGTACTTC

D: TRBD2
length: 12
J: TRBJ2-7
V: TRBV5-6
size: -
CDR3: CASSVDQRGEDF
DNA: TGTGCCAGCAGCGTGGATCAGCGGGGGGAAGACTTC

D: -
length: 12
J: TRBJ2-5
V: TRBV28
size: -
CDR3: CAAKGIGETQYF
DNA: TGTGCCGCAAAAGGGATCGGAGAGACCCAGTACTTC

D: -
length: 11
J: TRBJ1-2
V: TRBV6-1
size: -
CDR3: CASSEGGGYTF
DNA: TGTGCCAGCAGTGAAGGTGGGGGCTACACCTTC

D: -
length: 13
J: TRBJ1-2
V: TRBV29-1
size: once
CDR3: CSVDPQGSYGYTF
DNA: TGCAGCGTTGACCCTCAGGGATCCTATGGCTACACCTTC

D: -
length: 14
J: TRBJ1-6
V: TRBV2
size: -
CDR3: CASRQTLFNSPLHF
DNA: TGTGCCAGCAGACAAACCCTATTTAATTCACCCCTCCACTTT

D: TRBD2
length: 15
J: TRBJ2-3
V: TRBV6-5
size: -
CDR3: CASSRERGGTDTQYF
DNA: TGTGCCAGCAGTCGGGAGCGGGGAGGCACAGATACGCAGTATTTT

D: -
length: 15
J: TRBJ2-7
V: TRBV19
size: few
CDR3: CASSMGDRTLYEQYF
DNA: TGTGCCAGTAGTATGGGAGACAGGACACTGTACGAGCAGTACTTC

D: TRBD2
length: 16
J: TRBJ2-5
V: TRBV9
size: few
CDR3: CASSVDSGGAMETQYF
DNA: TGTGCCAGCAGCGTAGATAGCGGGGGGGCGATGGAGACCCAGTACTTC

D: -
length: 15
J: TRBJ1-4
V: TRBV4-1
size: -
CDR3: CASSQAGILNEKLFF
DNA: TGCGCCAGCAGCCAAGCAGGGATTCTAAATGAAAAACTGTTTTTT

D: -
length: 14
J: TRBJ2-1
V: TRBV28
size: few
CDR3: CASSFPEFYNEQFF
DNA: TGTGCCAGCAGTTTTCCAGAGTTTTACAATGAGCAGTTCTTC

D: -
length: 14
J: TRBJ1-2
V: TRBV5-1
size: -
CDR3: CASSLDGGRFGYTF
DNA: TGCGCCAGCAGCTTGGATGGGGGGCGTTTTGGCTACACCTTC

D: TRBD2
length: 15
J: TRBJ2-1
V: TRBV9
size: -
CDR3: CASSVATGGLGEQFF
DNA: TGTGCCAGCAGCGTAGCAACGGGGGGGCTCGGTGAGCAGTTCTTC

D: -
length: 15
J: TRBJ2-1
V: TRBV6-5
size: -
CDR3: CASSLTEVFSNEQFF
DNA: TGTGCCAGCAGTTTGACAGAGGTCTTCAGTAATGAGCAGTTCTTC

D: -
length: 18
J: TRBJ1-3
V: TRBV11-2
size: -
CDR3: CASSLVTLEGGSGNTIYF
DNA: TGTGCCAGCAGCTTAGTAACTTTGGAGGGAGGGTCTGGAAACACCATATATTTT

D: -
length: 14
J: TRBJ2-7
V: TRBV27
size: -
CDR3: CASSVRDGPYEQYF
DNA: TGTGCCAGCAGCGTCCGGGACGGGCCCTACGAGCAGTACTTC

D: -
length: 13
J: TRBJ1-2
V: TRBV5-6
size: -
CDR3: CASSCEGAFGYTF
DNA: TGTGCCAGCAGCTGTGAAGGGGCCTTTGGCTACACCTTC

D: TRBD1
length: 15
J: TRBJ2-3
V: TRBV7-3
size: -
CDR3: CASSSTGAITDTQYF
DNA: TGTGCCAGCAGCTCAACAGGGGCAATCACAGATACGCAGTATTTT

D: -
length: 11
J: TRBJ2-1
V: TRBV2
size: -
CDR3: CASSAGNEQFF
DNA: TGTGCCAGCAGTGCGGGCAATGAGCAGTTCTTC

D: -
length: 15
J: TRBJ1-3
V: TRBV6-5
size: -
CDR3: CASSRDGVSGNTIYF
DNA: TGTGCCAGCAGCCGTGATGGGGTCTCTGGAAACACCATATATTTT

D: TRBD1
length: 14
J: TRBJ1-6
V: TRBV7-9
size: -
CDR3: CASSGTGGDSPLHF
DNA: TGTGCCAGCAGCGGAACAGGGGGCGATTCACCCCTCCACTTT